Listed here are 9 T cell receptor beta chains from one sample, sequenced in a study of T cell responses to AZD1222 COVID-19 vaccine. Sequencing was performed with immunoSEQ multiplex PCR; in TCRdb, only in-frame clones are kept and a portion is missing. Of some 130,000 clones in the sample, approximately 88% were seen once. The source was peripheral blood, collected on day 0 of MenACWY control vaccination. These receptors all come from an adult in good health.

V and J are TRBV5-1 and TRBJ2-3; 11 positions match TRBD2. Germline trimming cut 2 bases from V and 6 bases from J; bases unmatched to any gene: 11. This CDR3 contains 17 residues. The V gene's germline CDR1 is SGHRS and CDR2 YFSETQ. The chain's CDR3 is CASSFTTSGSSTDTQYF. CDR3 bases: TGCGCCAGCAGCTTTACTACTAGCGGGAGTAGTACCGATACGCAGTATTTT. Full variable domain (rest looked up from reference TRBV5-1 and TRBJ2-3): KAGVTQTPRYLIKTRGQQVTLSCSPISGHRSVSWYQQTPGQGLQFLFEYFSETQRNKGNFPGRFSGRQFSNSRSEMNVSTLELGDSALYLCASSFTTSGSSTDTQYFGPGTRLTVL.

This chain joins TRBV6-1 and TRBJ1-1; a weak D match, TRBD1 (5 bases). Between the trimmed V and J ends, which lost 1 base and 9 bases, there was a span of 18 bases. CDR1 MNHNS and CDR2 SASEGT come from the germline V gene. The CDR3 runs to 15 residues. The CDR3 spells CASSEGVSRKGKAFF. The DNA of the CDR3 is TGTGCCAGCAGTGAAGGGGTCAGTAGAAAGGGGAAAGCTTTCTTT.

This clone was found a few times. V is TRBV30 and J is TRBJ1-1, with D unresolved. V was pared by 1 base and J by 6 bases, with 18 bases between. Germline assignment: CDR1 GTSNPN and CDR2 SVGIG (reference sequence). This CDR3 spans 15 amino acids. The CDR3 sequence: CAWSGPDEVGSEAFF. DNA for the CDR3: TGTGCCTGGAGTGGGCCGGACGAAGTAGGATCTGAAGCTTTCTTT.

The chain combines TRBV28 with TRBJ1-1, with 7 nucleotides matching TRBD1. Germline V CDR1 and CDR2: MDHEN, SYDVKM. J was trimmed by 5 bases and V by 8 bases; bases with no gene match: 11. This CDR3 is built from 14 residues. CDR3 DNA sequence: TGTGCCAGCTTCACGGGACAGCAAAGGACTGAAGCTTTCTTT. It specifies CASFTGQQRTEAFF.

CDR3 amino acids: CASSIPQRDEAFF. For the CDR3, the DNA is TGTGCCAGCAGCATCCCCCAGAGGGATGAAGCTTTCTTT. The rearrangement uses TRBV21-1 and TRBJ1-1. TRBV21-1 is a known pseudogene. This CDR3 is 13 amino acids long.

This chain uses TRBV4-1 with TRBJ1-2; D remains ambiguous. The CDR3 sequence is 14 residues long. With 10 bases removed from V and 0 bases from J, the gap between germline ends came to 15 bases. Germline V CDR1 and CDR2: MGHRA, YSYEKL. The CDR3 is CATAVAGTNYGYTF. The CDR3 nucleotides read TGCGCCACCGCGGTGGCAGGTACTAACTATGGCTACACCTTC.

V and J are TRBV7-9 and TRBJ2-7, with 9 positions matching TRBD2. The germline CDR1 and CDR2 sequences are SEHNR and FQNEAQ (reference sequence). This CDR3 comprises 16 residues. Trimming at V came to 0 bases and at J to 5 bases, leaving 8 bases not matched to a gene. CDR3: CASSLAKGGRVDEQYF. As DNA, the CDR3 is TGTGCCAGCAGCTTAGCGAAAGGCGGGAGGGTCGACGAGCAGTACTTC.

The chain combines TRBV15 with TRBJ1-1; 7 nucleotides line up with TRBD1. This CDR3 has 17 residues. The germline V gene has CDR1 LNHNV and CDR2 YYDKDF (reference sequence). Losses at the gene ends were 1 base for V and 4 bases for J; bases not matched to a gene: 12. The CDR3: CATSRGTGYTLGTEAFF. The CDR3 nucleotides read TGTGCCACCAGCAGAGGGACAGGATACACCTTGGGCACTGAAGCTTTCTTT.

The chain's CDR3 is CASSLDRHSEQYF. CDR3 bases: TGTGCCAGCAGCTTAGATCGACATAGCGAGCAGTACTTC. The chain links TRBV11-2 to TRBJ2-7; the D is unclear. CDR1 SGHAT and CDR2 FQNNGV come from the germline V gene. The CDR3 extends over 13 amino acids. The V end was cut by 0 bases, the J end by 6 bases, with 9 bases between.